The rows below give T cell receptor beta chains drawn from one sample of a study of cytomegalovirus exposure and HLA in healthy donors. This table comes from immunoSEQ multiplex PCR, and its TCRdb copy is limited to in-frame clones, with some not included. This table has about 160,000 clones, approximately 81% appearing once. What was sequenced was PBMCs. Receptors originate from a man between 18 and 35 years old in good health and CMV-seronegative. The conserved cysteine and the conserved F or W are not part of the CDR3 here.

j_call v_call cdr3_aa
TRBJ2-3 TRBV11-2 ASSLGPGPPGDTQY
TRBJ2-1 TRBV7-2 ASSLGLAGPNEQF
TRBJ2-7 TRBV5-4 ASSPGTSGYEQY
TRBJ2-6 TRBV15 ATSTGGDVLT
TRBJ2-1 TRBV7-9 STRSGGLNEQF
TRBJ2-7 TRBV27 ASSWQGHHEQY
TRBJ2-1 TRBV4-3 ASSPQTSLNGEQF
TRBJ1-2 TRBV7-2 ASSLVGGANYGYT
TRBJ2-3 TRBV6-4 ASSDGRAGDTDTQY
TRBJ2-5 TRBV7-4 ASSSRTGTSERGETQY
TRBJ2-7 TRBV29-1 SADTTYEQY
TRBJ2-3 TRBV5-4 ASRGGLDTDTQY
TRBJ2-7 TRBV6-5 ASSYSGGDSYEQY
TRBJ1-1 TRBV6-5 ASSYSKITEAF
TRBJ2-7 TRBV14 DPSGIYEQY
TRBJ1-4 TRBV9 ASSRTGGAEKLF
TRBJ2-7 TRBV23-1 ASSLRLAGFLSDEQY
TRBJ1-5 TRBV6-6 ASRLRGQGSNQPQH
TRBJ2-7 TRBV28 ASSYGWAYEQY
TRBJ1-5 TRBV6-6 ASSWTGGRGQPQH
TRBJ2-5 TRBV7-7 ASSAKVAGKETQY
TRBJ2-1 TRBV5-4 ASSLGTSGGSYNEQF
TRBJ2-6 TRBV27 ASSLRGDSGANVLT
TRBJ1-1 TRBV7-8 ASSLAGGGYTEAF
TRBJ2-7 TRBV10-3 AISGQGYEQY
TRBJ1-2 TRBV7-2 ASSLARDRDYT
TRBJ2-7 TRBV2 ASSPRTSGIDEQY
TRBJ2-7 TRBV9 ASSVDGSWSSYEQY
TRBJ1-5 TRBV19 ASSIAEYPGPQH
TRBJ2-7 TRBV4-1 ASSKEDRGYEQY
TRBJ2-3 TRBV6-6 ASSRPPGGTQY